These T cell receptor beta chains were read from a single sample in a study of T cells after yellow fever vaccination. Each CDR3 protein gets one entry after TCRdb re-called the 5' RACE reads with MiXCR. Among about 300,000 distinct CDR3 sequences listed, 8.7% were seen once. Sequenced here: CD4+ T cells sorted from PBMCs, sampled 5 days after the yellow fever booster vaccination. The receptors derive from a man aged 18-30 years who received the YFV17D yellow fever vaccine. Each CDR3 is given with its conserved first and last residue. The order of the fields is V gene, J gene, clone size, D gene, CDR3 protein, CDR3 DNA. D genes are given only for firm matches. The size entry is marked missing in some rows and otherwise reads once, few, many or a size class.

v_gene: TRBV6-5
j_gene: TRBJ1-5
abundance: few
d_gene: -
CDR3aa: CASSYQPTRDQPQHF
CDR3nt: TGTGCCAGCAGTTACCAACCGACTCGGGATCAGCCCCAGCATTTT

v_gene: TRBV20-1
j_gene: TRBJ2-2
abundance: few
d_gene: -
CDR3aa: CSAREDWAGELFF
CDR3nt: TGCAGTGCTAGAGAGGACTGGGCCGGGGAGCTGTTTTTT

v_gene: TRBV9
j_gene: TRBJ1-3
abundance: many
d_gene: -
CDR3aa: CASSVDSGNTIYF
CDR3nt: TGTGCCAGCAGCGTCGACTCTGGAAACACCATATATTTT

v_gene: TRBV18
j_gene: TRBJ2-5
abundance: -
d_gene: TRBD1
CDR3aa: CASSLPGQGKTQYF
CDR3nt: TGTGCCAGCTCACTCCCGGGACAGGGGAAGACCCAGTACTTC

v_gene: TRBV10-3
j_gene: TRBJ1-1
abundance: few
d_gene: -
CDR3aa: CAIGVMNTEAFF
CDR3nt: TGTGCCATCGGCGTCATGAACACTGAAGCTTTCTTT

v_gene: TRBV5-1
j_gene: TRBJ1-1
abundance: -
d_gene: -
CDR3aa: CASSLGQATEAFF
CDR3nt: TGCGCCAGCAGCTTGGGACAGGCGACTGAAGCTTTCTTT

v_gene: TRBV2
j_gene: TRBJ2-3
abundance: few
d_gene: -
CDR3aa: CASSEGNRRGTDTQYF
CDR3nt: TGTGCCAGCAGTGAAGGGAACCGCCGGGGCACAGATACGCAGTATTTT

v_gene: TRBV20-1
j_gene: TRBJ1-1
abundance: few
d_gene: -
CDR3aa: CSARTLDRNTEAFF
CDR3nt: TGCAGTGCTAGAACGCTTGACAGGAACACTGAAGCTTTCTTT

v_gene: TRBV6-6
j_gene: TRBJ1-1
abundance: many
d_gene: -
CDR3aa: CASRWTANTEAFF
CDR3nt: TGTGCCAGCAGATGGACAGCTAACACTGAAGCTTTCTTT

v_gene: TRBV30
j_gene: TRBJ1-1
abundance: many
d_gene: -
CDR3aa: CAWSVQGSAFF
CDR3nt: TGTGCCTGGAGTGTTCAGGGATCGGCTTTCTTT

v_gene: TRBV20-1
j_gene: TRBJ1-4
abundance: few
d_gene: TRBD1
CDR3aa: CSAVDRGEKLFF
CDR3nt: TGCAGTGCTGTGGACAGGGGTGAAAAACTGTTTTTT

v_gene: TRBV7-9
j_gene: TRBJ2-7
abundance: many
d_gene: -
CDR3aa: CASSLYSYEQYF
CDR3nt: TGTGCCAGCAGCTTATACTCCTACGAGCAGTACTTC

v_gene: TRBV5-1
j_gene: TRBJ1-5
abundance: few
d_gene: TRBD1
CDR3aa: CASSLQGGANQPQHF
CDR3nt: TGCGCCAGCAGCTTGCAGGGGGGGGCCAATCAGCCCCAGCATTTT

v_gene: TRBV21-1
j_gene: TRBJ1-5
abundance: -
d_gene: -
CDR3aa: CASSLYHSRGVGASLHSNQPQHF
CDR3nt: TGTGCCAGCAGCCTTTACCACTCCAGGGGGGTAGGTGCTAGCCTTCATAGCAATCAGCCCCAGCATTTT

v_gene: TRBV4-1
j_gene: TRBJ2-7
abundance: many
d_gene: TRBD1
CDR3aa: CASSHPDRGYEQYF
CDR3nt: TGCGCCAGCAGCCACCCCGACAGGGGATACGAGCAGTACTTC

v_gene: TRBV7-6
j_gene: TRBJ2-2
abundance: few
d_gene: -
CDR3aa: CASSYPAGELFF
CDR3nt: TGTGCCAGCAGCTACCCCGCCGGGGAGCTGTTTTTT

v_gene: TRBV7-2
j_gene: TRBJ2-1
abundance: -
d_gene: TRBD1
CDR3aa: CASSPGTGLNEQFF
CDR3nt: TGTGCCAGCAGCCCTGGGACAGGCCTCAATGAGCAGTTCTTC

v_gene: TRBV29-1
j_gene: TRBJ2-3
abundance: many
d_gene: -
CDR3aa: CSADRKAPDTQYF
CDR3nt: TGCAGCGCCGATAGGAAAGCTCCAGATACGCAGTATTTT

v_gene: TRBV7-2
j_gene: TRBJ2-7
abundance: few
d_gene: -
CDR3aa: CASSLGWGTYEQYF
CDR3nt: TGTGCCAGCAGCTTAGGTTGGGGAACCTACGAGCAGTACTTC

v_gene: TRBV20-1
j_gene: TRBJ2-7
abundance: -
d_gene: -
CDR3aa: CSARAWPREEQYF
CDR3nt: TGCAGTGCTAGAGCCTGGCCACGCGAGGAGCAGTACTTC

v_gene: TRBV11-2
j_gene: TRBJ1-6
abundance: many
d_gene: TRBD1
CDR3aa: CASRQGADSPLHF
CDR3nt: TGTGCCAGCAGACAGGGGGCGGATTCACCCCTCCACTTT

v_gene: TRBV19
j_gene: TRBJ1-5
abundance: -
d_gene: -
CDR3aa: CASSWAGGRQPQHF
CDR3nt: TGTGCCAGTAGTTGGGCGGGGGGACGTCAGCCCCAGCATTTT

v_gene: TRBV19
j_gene: TRBJ1-5
abundance: -
d_gene: -
CDR3aa: CASSIQTNQPQHF
CDR3nt: TGTGCCAGTAGTATACAAACTAATCAGCCCCAGCATTTT

v_gene: TRBV12-3/TRBV12-4
j_gene: TRBJ1-2
abundance: -
d_gene: -
CDR3aa: CASSIRTVSGYTF
CDR3nt: TGTGCCAGCAGCATACGGACGGTATCCGGCTACACCTTC

v_gene: TRBV4-2
j_gene: TRBJ1-6
abundance: -
d_gene: -
CDR3aa: CASSQDQGRGLVNDSPLHF
CDR3nt: TGTGCCAGCAGCCAAGATCAAGGTCGGGGGCTGGTTAATGATTCACCCCTCCACTTT

v_gene: TRBV11-3
j_gene: TRBJ2-1
abundance: few
d_gene: -
CDR3aa: CASSLGGDLHNEQFF
CDR3nt: TGTGCCAGCAGCTTAGGAGGGGACCTACACAATGAGCAGTTCTTC

v_gene: TRBV29-1
j_gene: TRBJ1-2
abundance: many
d_gene: TRBD1
CDR3aa: CSVARDRGWYGYTF
CDR3nt: TGCAGCGTTGCACGTGACAGGGGATGGTATGGCTACACCTTC

v_gene: TRBV5-4
j_gene: TRBJ1-2
abundance: few
d_gene: -
CDR3aa: CASSFIRLDGAANYGYTF
CDR3nt: TGTGCCAGCAGCTTTATTAGACTGGACGGCGCAGCTAACTATGGCTACACCTTC

v_gene: TRBV12-3/TRBV12-4
j_gene: TRBJ1-1
abundance: -
d_gene: -
CDR3aa: CASTDRPNTEAFF
CDR3nt: TGTGCCAGCACCGACAGACCGAACACTGAAGCTTTCTTT

v_gene: TRBV3-1
j_gene: TRBJ2-7
abundance: few
d_gene: -
CDR3aa: CASSRKGGKGEQYF
CDR3nt: TGTGCCAGCAGCCGAAAAGGGGGAAAGGGCGAGCAGTACTTC

v_gene: TRBV14
j_gene: TRBJ1-1
abundance: -
d_gene: -
CDR3aa: CASSAQYSEAFF
CDR3nt: TGTGCCAGCAGCGCCCAATACAGTGAAGCTTTCTTT

v_gene: TRBV9
j_gene: TRBJ2-5
abundance: few
d_gene: -
CDR3aa: CASSTGTRPLATQYF
CDR3nt: TGTGCCAGCAGTACCGGGACCAGGCCCCTTGCGACCCAGTACTTC

v_gene: TRBV25-1
j_gene: TRBJ1-1
abundance: -
d_gene: TRBD1
CDR3aa: CASTEGQGNTEAFF
CDR3nt: TGTGCCAGCACCGAGGGACAGGGGAACACTGAAGCTTTCTTT

v_gene: TRBV28
j_gene: TRBJ1-1
abundance: few
d_gene: -
CDR3aa: CASLVAGIEAFF
CDR3nt: TGTGCCAGCCTGGTGGCGGGGATAGAAGCTTTCTTT

v_gene: TRBV6-5
j_gene: TRBJ2-1
abundance: few
d_gene: -
CDR3aa: CASTPAISSYNEQFF
CDR3nt: TGTGCCAGCACCCCCGCGATATCCTCCTACAATGAGCAGTTCTTC

v_gene: TRBV7-2
j_gene: TRBJ2-1
abundance: -
d_gene: TRBD2
CDR3aa: CASSLAGRAGTSIGF
CDR3nt: TGTGCCAGCAGCTTAGCTGGCAGGGCCGGGACTAGCATAGGCTTC

v_gene: TRBV5-4
j_gene: TRBJ2-7
abundance: few
d_gene: -
CDR3aa: CASSMDSPGEQYF
CDR3nt: TGTGCCAGCAGCATGGACAGCCCGGGGGAGCAGTACTTC

v_gene: TRBV5-4
j_gene: TRBJ2-4
abundance: few
d_gene: -
CDR3aa: CASSEGNPAKNIQYF
CDR3nt: TGTGCCAGCAGCGAAGGTAACCCGGCCAAAAACATTCAGTACTTC

v_gene: TRBV6-2/TRBV6-3
j_gene: TRBJ1-2
abundance: -
d_gene: -
CDR3aa: CASSPRPVDGYTF
CDR3nt: TGTGCCAGCAGCCCGCGTCCGGTGGATGGCTACACCTTC

v_gene: TRBV20-1
j_gene: TRBJ2-3
abundance: many
d_gene: TRBD2
CDR3aa: CSAKPGGGTDTQYF
CDR3nt: TGCAGTGCGAAGCCGGGAGGGGGCACAGATACGCAGTATTTT

v_gene: TRBV10-3
j_gene: TRBJ1-1
abundance: -
d_gene: -
CDR3aa: CAISELKGFGMGTEAFF
CDR3nt: TGTGCCATCAGTGAGCTGAAGGGTTTTGGAATGGGCACTGAAGCTTTCTTT

v_gene: TRBV6-2/TRBV6-3
j_gene: TRBJ2-3
abundance: few
d_gene: -
CDR3aa: CASSSQGFQDTQYF
CDR3nt: TGTGCCAGCAGTTCACAGGGTTTTCAGGATACGCAGTATTTT

v_gene: TRBV25-1
j_gene: TRBJ1-6
abundance: few
d_gene: -
CDR3aa: CASSDDTSGPIALHF
CDR3nt: TGTGCCAGCAGTGACGACACCTCGGGTCCTATAGCCCTCCACTTT

v_gene: TRBV11-1
j_gene: TRBJ2-3
abundance: many
d_gene: -
CDR3aa: CASSYTDTQYF
CDR3nt: TGTGCCAGCAGTTACACAGATACGCAGTATTTT

v_gene: TRBV4-3
j_gene: TRBJ1-1
abundance: few
d_gene: -
CDR3aa: CASSQDLQGNTEAFF
CDR3nt: TGCGCCAGCAGCCAAGATCTCCAGGGGAACACTGAAGCTTTCTTT

v_gene: TRBV30
j_gene: TRBJ1-2
abundance: -
d_gene: -
CDR3aa: CASPYPGDRPPVF
CDR3nt: TGTGCCTCCCCTTACCCGGGGGATCGCCCCCCAGTCTTC